These 10 T cell receptor beta chains were all obtained from the same sample, sequenced in a study of OX40 agonist ivuxolimab in advanced cancers. Data came from immunoSEQ multiplex PCR; TCRdb stores just in-frame clones and leaves some out. The sample holds 85,000 to 100,000 clones; about 90% are singletons and the top ten take 0.65% to 0.95%. Material: CD4+ or CD8+ T cells sorted from blood, obtained in a trial of the OX40 agonist ivuxolimab. The source is an adult with an advanced solid tumor such as melanoma, head and neck, liver or kidney cancer.

The chain links TRBV7-2 to TRBJ1-4, with D perhaps matching TRBD1 (5 bases). Trimming took 0 bases from V and 2 from J, leaving 7 bases between them. The germline V gene encodes CDR1 SGHTA and CDR2 FQGNSA. The CDR3 sequence is 15 residues long. CDR3 in amino acids: CASSLAGVTNEKLFF. Here the CDR3 DNA reads TGTGCCAGCAGCTTAGCGGGGGTTACTAATGAAAAACTGTTTTTT. Based on the CDR3 plus reference TRBV7-2 and TRBJ1-4, the full variable domain is GAGVSQSPSNKVTEKGKDVELRCDPISGHTALYWYRQSLGQGLEFLIYFQGNSAPDKSGLPSDRFSAERTGGSVSTLTIQRTQQEDSAVYLCASSLAGVTNEKLFFGSGTQLSVL.

The genes are TRBV2 and TRBJ2-7; TRBD2 might be the D (6 bases). Germline V lookup: CDR1 SNHLY, CDR2 FYNNEI. The CDR3 sequence is 12 residues long. The V gene lost 5 bases and the J gene lost 7 bases, with 12 bases spanning the gap. The CDR3 DNA follows: TGTGCCAGCAGTTCCGGACGGGGGGAGCAGTACTTC. It codes for CASSSGRGEQYF.

V gene TRBV9 combines with J gene TRBJ2-5; TRBD2 aligns across 7 bases. Germline V gene data show CDR1 as SGDLS and CDR2 as YYNGEE. The V and J ends lost 2 bases and 1 base, in that order; junction bases with no gene match: 5. This CDR3 has 15 residues. CDR3 sequence (DNA): TGTGCCAGCAGCGTCCGCGGGGAGGGCCAAGAGACCCAGTACTTC. This gives the protein CASSVRGEGQETQYF.

V is TRBV30 and J is TRBJ2-1; D is unclear. The CDR3 sequence is 12 residues long. Trimming took 3 bases from V and 6 from J, leaving 9 bases between them. Looked up from germline, CDR1 is GTSNPN and CDR2 is SVGIG (reference sequence). The CDR3 DNA follows: TGTGCCTGGAGGGGCGTGATCAATGAGCAGTTCTTC. Its translation: CAWRGVINEQFF.

CDR3 bases: TGTGCCAGCAGCGAGAGGGTGTTCGAAGGAAAACTGTTTTTT. It is translated as CASSERVFEGKLFF. The chain carries TRBV9 and TRBJ1-4; D is unresolved. Germline V gene data show CDR1 as SGDLS and CDR2 as YYNGEE. The CDR3 runs 14 residues. V lost 3 bases and J 10 bases, leaving 16 bases between the germline ends.

This chain joins TRBV5-1 and TRBJ1-1; D ambiguous. The CDR3 is 14 amino acids. In germline, CDR1 is SGHRS, CDR2 YFSETQ. Between the trimmed V and J ends, which lost 0 bases and 0 bases, there was a span of 6 bases. CDR3 in DNA: TGCGCCAGCAGCTTGGAGGGCTTGAACACTGAAGCTTTCTTT. Protein: CASSLEGLNTEAFF.

The rearrangement links TRBV7-6 to TRBJ2-1, with D possibly being TRBD1 or TRBD2 (5 bases each). Germline-derived CDR1 and CDR2 are SGHVS and FNYEAQ. V shed 6 bases and J shed 10 bases, with 22 bases lying between them. The CDR3 is 15 residues long. In DNA, the CDR3 is TGTGCCAGCAGTTATGACAGAGAGGGGACCAGGGAGCAGTTCTTC. Residues: CASSYDREGTREQFF.

The chain is built from TRBV5-4 and TRBJ1-5; possibly TRBD1 for D (6 bases). V lost 3 bases and J 7 bases, leaving 11 bases between the germline ends. The CDR3 is 13 amino acids. The germline CDR1 and CDR2 sequences are SGHNT and YYREEE (reference sequence). The CDR3 nucleotides are TGTGCCAGCAGCTCGGACAGAAGGCAGCCCCAGCATTTT. This encodes CASSSDRRQPQHF.

J is TRBJ1-5 and V is TRBV9; tentatively, D is TRBD1 (5 bases). V was clipped by 4 bases and J by 0 bases, with 14 bases between them. CDR1 is SGDLS, CDR2 YYNGEE, per germline. The CDR3 is 16 residues long. CDR3 sequence (DNA): TGTGCCAGCAGCCCGGGTGGGGGGTTTAGCAATCAGCCCCAGCATTTT. Translation gives CASSPGGGFSNQPQHF.

This clone was seen a few times. This rearrangement joins TRBV18 to TRBJ1-1, with D uncertain. In germline, CDR1 is KGHSH, CDR2 LQKENI. The CDR3 spans 13 residues. V dropped 2 bases and J dropped 1 base, with 5 bases sitting between them. The CDR3 DNA sequence: TGTGCCAGCTCACCATTGGGGAACACTGAAGCTTTCTTT. Its protein product is CASSPLGNTEAFF.